The 30 T cell receptor beta chains listed next were all sequenced from one sample in a study of identical twins. TCRdb processed the 5' RACE reads anew with MiXCR; each CDR3 protein has one entry. The profile shows approximately 190,000 distinct CDR3 sequences, 15% to 20% of them singletons. This sample also belongs to another study, concerning T cells expressing NK-cell markers.

The material sequenced was CD8+ T cells sorted from blood. Receptors were obtained from a woman aged 18-30 years in good health.

The chain combines TRBV27 with TRBJ2-7, with TRBD1 as a possible D gene (6 bases). CDR1 is MNHEY and CDR2 is SMNVEV in the germline V gene (reference sequence). The germline V and J ends were trimmed by 3 bases and 6 bases, with 12 bases remaining between them. CDR3 size: 13 residues. The CDR3 loop reads CASSFGRDTEQYF. In DNA form, the CDR3 reads TGTGCCAGCAGTTTCGGCAGGGACACCGAGCAGTACTTC.

The chain couples TRBV9 to TRBJ2-6, with TRBD1 matching 7 bases. The germline V gene encodes CDR1 SGDLS and CDR2 YYNGEE. After removal of 0 bases from V and 4 bases from J, the junction contained 7 bases not matched to a gene. The CDR3 consists of 17 residues. CDR3 residues: CASSVDPTGTGANVLTF. The CDR3 bases are TGTGCCAGCAGCGTAGACCCGACAGGGACCGGGGCCAACGTCCTGACTTTC. The full variable domain, in which reference TRBV9 and TRBJ2-6 provide the parts outside the CDR3, is DSGVTQTPKHLITATGQRVTLRCSPRSGDLSVYWYQQSLDQGLQFLIQYYNGEERAKGNILERFSAQQFPDLHSELNLSSLELGDSALYFCASSVDPTGTGANVLTFGAGSRLTVL.

This clonotype was recorded at least ten times. The J gene is TRBJ2-1, the V gene TRBV29-1; D possibly corresponds to TRBD1 (6 bases). Trimming shortened V by 2 bases and J by 0 bases, and 11 bases separated the two germline ends. The germline CDR1 and CDR2 sequences are SQVTM and ANQGSEA. This CDR3 contains 15 residues. This CDR3 is CSVETGSSSYNEQFF. DNA for the CDR3: TGCAGCGTTGAAACAGGGTCCAGCTCCTACAATGAGCAGTTCTTC.

J is TRBJ2-7 and V is TRBV24-1, with D hard to call. Germline loops: CDR1 KGHDR, CDR2 SFDVKD. This CDR3 has 12 amino acids. V was clipped by 0 bases and J by 4 bases, with 3 bases between them. Here the CDR3 reads CATSDLTYEQYF. CDR3 nucleotides: TGTGCCACCAGTGATTTGACATACGAGCAGTACTTC.

This clonotype was counted a few times. The J gene is TRBJ1-5, the V gene TRBV12-3 or TRBV12-4; maybe TRBD1 (6 bases). Trimming took off 8 bases at V and 2 bases at J, with 16 bases between the two ends. The length of the CDR3 is 15 residues. CDR3 protein: CASGEGGGRNQPQHF. The DNA of the CDR3 is TGTGCCAGCGGAGAGGGGGGGGGCCGCAATCAGCCCCAGCATTTT.

The chain links TRBV19 to TRBJ1-1, with TRBD1 matching over 10 bases. Looked up from germline, CDR1 is LNHDA and CDR2 is SQIVND (reference sequence). V trimming: 7 bases; J trimming: 0 bases; junction bases outside the gene matches: 14. This CDR3 region has 18 residues. The CDR3 region has the DNA TGTGCCAGTATCCGGGGGACAGGGGCGAGCTCCCTGAACACTGAAGCTTTCTTT. This codes for CASIRGTGASSLNTEAFF. Complete variable domain (other parts from reference TRBV19 and TRBJ1-1): DGGITQSPKYLFRKEGQNVTLSCEQNLNHDAMYWYRQDPGQGLRLIYYSQIVNDFQKGDIAEGYSVSREKKESFPLTVTSAQKNPTAFYLCASIRGTGASSLNTEAFFGQGTRLTVV.

CDR3 amino acids: CASSLQDSRGYNEQFF. The CDR3 bases are TGTGCCAGCAGCTTACAAGACTCCCGTGGGTACAATGAGCAGTTCTTC. V usage is TRBV11-3 and J usage is TRBJ2-1; D remains ambiguous. Germline CDR1 SGHNT, CDR2 YENEEA. The CDR3 runs to 16 residues. Between the trimmed V and J ends, which lost 2 bases and 4 bases, there was a span of 15 bases.

In this sample, this clonotype turned up a few times. The chain carries TRBV2 and TRBJ2-5, with D unclear. Germline-derived CDR1 and CDR2 are SNHLY and FYNNEI. The CDR3 runs 15 residues. V was clipped by 3 bases and J by 0 bases, with 11 bases between them. Here the CDR3 DNA reads TGTGCCAGCAGTGAGAGGTCCTCGTACCAAGAGACCCAGTACTTC. Its protein product is CASSERSSYQETQYF.

V usage is TRBV6-1 and J usage is TRBJ2-3; D gene uncertain. The CDR3 extends over 14 amino acids. In germline, CDR1 is MNHNS, CDR2 SASEGT. Trimming stripped 5 bases from V and 1 base from J, with 10 bases between. In nucleotides, the CDR3 is TGTGCCAGCAGTCCCCTGACCCGCACAGATACGCAGTATTTT. It codes for CASSPLTRTDTQYF.

This clonotype has just a few counts. This chain joins TRBV7-8 and TRBJ2-7, with unresolved D. V lost 3 bases and J lost 7, with 13 bases in between. Germline V gives CDR1 SGHVS, CDR2 FQNEAQ. This CDR3 has 13 residues. The CDR3 DNA follows: TGTGCCAGCAGCTTGGGTGGCAGAAGGGAGCAGTACTTC. This encodes CASSLGGRREQYF. The full variable domain, completed using reference TRBV7-8 and TRBJ2-7, is GAGVSQSPRYKVAKRGQDVALRCDPISGHVSLFWYQQALGQGPEFLTYFQNEAQLDKSGLPSDRFFAERPEGSVSTLKIQRTQQEDSAVYLCASSLGGRREQYFGPGTRLTVT.

This clonotype was counted a few times. The V gene is TRBV4-3, the J gene TRBJ2-7; 7 bases line up with TRBD2. Trimming at V came to 0 bases and at J to 4 bases, leaving 12 bases not matched to a gene. In germline, CDR1 is LGHNA, CDR2 YSLEER. This CDR3 region has 17 residues. The CDR3 DNA reads as TGCGCCAGCAGCCAAGATAGTAAGGCTAGCGGAATATACGAGCAGTACTTC. This encodes CASSQDSKASGIYEQYF.

This clonotype has only a few counts. V and J are TRBV12-3 or TRBV12-4 and TRBJ2-5; 9 positions agree with TRBD2. V trimming: 6 bases; J trimming: 0 bases; junction bases outside the gene matches: 14. The CDR3 has 18 amino acids. The CDR3 DNA follows: TGTGCCAGCAGCCTCCCCGGGGGCGGGGGGGTTTACCAAGAGACCCAGTACTTC. Protein product: CASSLPGGGGVYQETQYF.

There are many counts of this clonotype. The chain uses TRBV7-8 and TRBJ2-7; 8 bases agree with TRBD1. Germline loops: CDR1 SGHVS, CDR2 FQNEAQ. The CDR3 runs 16 residues. V was clipped by 0 bases and J by 4 bases; unmatched bases: 8. The CDR3 DNA is TGTGCCAGCAGCTTAGCCCCGGACAGGGCGGATTACGAGCAGTACTTC. Amino acid sequence: CASSLAPDRADYEQYF.

The J gene is TRBJ2-7, the V gene TRBV7-9; TRBD1 is a possible D gene (6 bases). Germline V gives CDR1 SEHNR, CDR2 FQNEAQ (reference sequence). This CDR3 region has 16 residues. Trimming stripped 5 bases from V and 7 bases from J, with 24 bases between. CDR3 amino acids: CASSAPGRMGAVEQYF. The CDR3 nucleotides are TGTGCCAGCAGCGCTCCGGGACGTATGGGGGCGGTGGAGCAGTACTTC.

V gene TRBV7-2 combines with J gene TRBJ2-1; TRBD2 agrees at 8 bases. Losses at the gene ends were 5 bases for V and 8 bases for J; bases not matched to a gene: 2. CDR1 and CDR2 from the germline V gene are SGHTA and FQGNSA. This CDR3 has 12 amino acids. CDR3 protein: CASSPGGDEQFF. DNA of the CDR3: TGTGCCAGCAGCCCGGGAGGGGATGAGCAGTTCTTC.

In this sample, this clonotype turned up many times. It is unclear where the CDR3 begins or ends on the DNA, so no DNA is shown, and the CDR3 is as TCRdb lists it. The V and J genes are TRBV12-3 or TRBV12-4 and TRBJ2-5; the table's TRBD1 call for D was not verified on the DNA. The CDR3 numbers 15 amino acids, ends counted. The chain's CDR3 is CASSSSDRDTETQYF.

CDR3 nucleotide sequence: TGTGCCAGCAGCTTATCGGGAGAGAAGACCCAGTACTTC. Amino acids: CASSLSGEKTQYF. The chain has TRBV11-2 and TRBJ2-5, with TRBD2 as a possible D gene (6 bases). Germline V CDR1 and CDR2: SGHAT, FQNNGV. Trimming shortened V by 2 bases and J by 6 bases, and 10 bases separated the two germline ends. The length of the CDR3 is 13 residues.

CDR3 coding DNA: TGCAGTGCTAGGGGACTAGCGGCACCTCTACCTTCGACGGATACGCAGTATTTT. Protein product: CSARGLAAPLPSTDTQYF. V is TRBV20-1 and J is TRBJ2-3; TRBD2 matches at 11 bases. The length of the CDR3 is 18 residues. Germline values: CDR1 DFQATT, CDR2 SNEGSKA (reference sequence). Trimming took 3 bases from V and 6 from J; bases not matched to a gene: 17.

This clonotype has just a few counts. The V and J genes are TRBV3-1 and TRBJ2-7, with 9 positions matching TRBD2. The germline CDR1 and CDR2 sequences are LGHDT and YNNKEL (reference sequence). Germline trimming cut 4 bases from V and 3 bases from J; bases unmatched to any gene: 10. The length of the CDR3 is 16 residues. The CDR3 DNA sequence: TGTGCCAGCAGCCCCGGGGCTAGCGGGACAAGCTACGAGCAGTACTTC. This sequence encodes CASSPGASGTSYEQYF.

The chain couples TRBV7-9 to TRBJ2-2; D not resolved. This CDR3 comprises 12 residues. CDR1 SEHNR and CDR2 FQNEAQ come from the germline V gene (reference sequence). Trimming pared 5 bases from V and 7 bases from J, leaving 8 bases between. CDR3: CASSLVVGELFF. For the CDR3, the DNA is TGTGCCAGCAGCCTGGTGGTCGGGGAGCTGTTTTTT.

CDR3 sequence: CASSPGWEGRNEQFF. The CDR3 nucleotides read TGTGCCAGCAGTCCCGGGTGGGAGGGCCGGAATGAGCAGTTCTTC. This chain uses TRBV7-2 with TRBJ2-1, with 7 bases matching TRBD2. J was trimmed by 7 bases and V by 6 bases; bases with no gene match: 12. The length of the CDR3 is 15 residues. Germline assignment: CDR1 SGHTA and CDR2 FQGNSA.

This chain links TRBV10-1 with TRBJ2-3, with a possible D match to TRBD1 (6 bases). CDR3 length: 17 amino acids. V lost 0 bases and J lost 3, with 16 bases in between. CDR1 is WNHNN, CDR2 SYGVQD, per germline (reference sequence). The CDR3 loop is CASSESTGKGVTDTQYF. The CDR3 nucleotides read TGCGCCAGCAGTGAGTCGACTGGAAAGGGGGTGACAGATACGCAGTATTTT.

The chain links TRBV11-2 to TRBJ2-7; D ambiguous. The ends were cut back, 3 bases at V and 1 base at J, with 4 bases in the middle. CDR3 length equals 12 residues. CDR1 and CDR2 from the germline V gene are SGHAT and FQNNGV. CDR3 region: CASSFVSYEQYF. The CDR3 coding sequence is TGTGCCAGCAGCTTCGTATCCTACGAGCAGTACTTC. The variable domain in full, with the rest retrieved from reference TRBV11-2 and TRBJ2-7, is EAGVAQSPRYKIIEKRQSVAFWCNPISGHATLYWYQQILGQGPKLLIQFQNNGVVDDSQLPKDRFSAERLKGVDSTLKIQPAKLEDSAVYLCASSFVSYEQYFGPGTRLTVT.

The sample holds many counts of this clonotype. The chain carries TRBV10-3 and TRBJ1-2; D gene unclear. The CDR3 runs to 14 residues. Germline loops: CDR1 ENHRY, CDR2 SYGVKD. Trimming stripped 2 bases from V and 4 bases from J, with 11 bases between. The CDR3, as DNA: TGTGCCATCAGTGAGGTGCAGACAAGCTATGGCTACACCTTC. Amino acid sequence: CAISEVQTSYGYTF.

The CDR3 DNA reads as TGTGCCAGCAGCCTAGGGCAGAGCGATGGCTACACCTTC. Residues: CASSLGQSDGYTF. The chain joins TRBV7-8 to TRBJ1-2, with D unclear. With 5 bases removed from V and 6 bases from J, the gap between germline ends came to 13 bases. CDR1 and CDR2 from the germline V gene are SGHVS and FQNEAQ. The CDR3 extends over 13 amino acids. Full variable domain (remainder filled in from reference TRBV7-8 and TRBJ1-2): GAGVSQSPRYKVAKRGQDVALRCDPISGHVSLFWYQQALGQGPEFLTYFQNEAQLDKSGLPSDRFFAERPEGSVSTLKIQRTQQEDSAVYLCASSLGQSDGYTFGSGTRLTVV.

This clonotype was counted a few times. The V and J genes are TRBV20-1 and TRBJ2-1, with D tentatively TRBD2 (5 bases). Germline V lookup: CDR1 DFQATT, CDR2 SNEGSKA (reference sequence). V gave up 0 bases and J gave up 5 bases, with 14 bases separating them. There are 15 residues in the CDR3. The CDR3 nucleotides read TGCAGTGCTAGAGATCCTGGACTCCAGCACAATGAGCAGTTCTTC. Its protein product is CSARDPGLQHNEQFF.

There are a few counts of this clonotype. The chain recombines TRBV29-1 with TRBJ1-1; D ambiguous. The CDR3 totals 11 residues. Germline CDR1 is SQVTM and CDR2 is ANQGSEA. V lost 3 bases and J 5 bases, leaving 7 bases between the germline ends. This CDR3 is CSVDRGTEAFF. The CDR3 DNA is TGCAGCGTTGATCGGGGTACTGAAGCTTTCTTT.

In this sample, this clonotype turned up many times. The V call is TRBV12-3 or TRBV12-4, the J call TRBJ2-1; 7 nucleotides match TRBD1. This CDR3 has 14 residues. V dropped 5 bases and J dropped 9; count of bases not matched to a gene: 10. CDR3 residues: CASSRQGRGSEQFF. CDR3 bases: TGTGCCAGCAGTAGACAGGGTCGAGGCAGTGAGCAGTTCTTC.

This clonotype was picked up a small number of times. The rearrangement links TRBV5-1 to TRBJ1-1; D call uncertain. Germline V lookup: CDR1 SGHRS, CDR2 YFSETQ. This CDR3 spans 15 amino acids. The V and J ends lost 2 bases and 0 bases respectively, with 11 bases between them. In DNA form, the CDR3 reads TGCGCCAGCAGCTTAGATGGCAGGATGAACACTGAAGCTTTCTTT. It translates to CASSLDGRMNTEAFF.

The chain couples TRBV27 to TRBJ2-7; TRBD1 or TRBD2 may be the D gene (6 bases each). V gave up 7 bases and J gave up 7 bases, with 17 bases separating them. Germline V gives CDR1 MNHEY, CDR2 SMNVEV (reference sequence). CDR3 size: 13 residues. The CDR3 loop is CASKEGGGWEQYF. The CDR3 DNA is TGTGCCAGCAAGGAAGGGGGAGGTTGGGAGCAGTACTTC.